One sample yielded the 21 T cell receptor beta chains listed below, sequenced in a study of OX40 agonist ivuxolimab in advanced cancers. Only in-frame clones appear in the TCRdb table, and some are missing; sequencing was by immunoSEQ multiplex PCR. The sample includes 55,000 to 90,000 clones, 75% to 90% of them seen just once. Material: CD4+ or CD8+ T cells sorted from blood, obtained in a trial of the OX40 agonist ivuxolimab. The receptors were sampled from an adult with an advanced solid tumor such as melanoma, head and neck, liver or kidney cancer.

This clone was observed a single time. The V and J genes are TRBV10-3 and TRBJ2-5; TRBD1 agrees at 7 bases. The germline gives CDR1 ENHRY, CDR2 SYGVKD. This CDR3 has 14 residues. V gave up 6 bases and J gave up 5 bases; unmatched junction bases: 9. The CDR3 coding sequence is TGTGCCATCAGCCAACAGGGGACGGTCGAGACCCAGTACTTC. Translating it yields CAISQQGTVETQYF.

This clone came up once. This chain connects TRBV6-5 to TRBJ1-1; D uncertain. This CDR3 region has 12 residues. Germline-derived CDR1 and CDR2 are MNHEY and SVGAGI. The V end lost 4 bases, the J end lost 7 bases, and 10 bases lay between the germline ends. Here the CDR3 DNA reads TGTGCCAGCAGTTTACTGGGTGATGAAGCTTTCTTT. As protein: CASSLLGDEAFF.

A remark on this clone: This CDR3 is missing its conserved last phenylalanine or tryptophan, likely due to a read error. It is unclear where the CDR3 begins or ends on the DNA, so no DNA is shown, and the CDR3 is as TCRdb lists it. The rearrangement joins TRBV21-1 to TRBJ1-1. TRBV21-1 counts as a pseudogene. Inclusive of both ends, the CDR3 amounts to 13 amino acids. CDR3 loop: CASSERPRGGAVP.

This rearrangement joins TRBV28 to TRBJ2-2, with D unresolved. Per germline, CDR1 MDHEN and CDR2 SYDVKM. This CDR3 comprises 15 residues. Between the trimmed V and J ends, which lost 3 bases and 0 bases, there was a span of 8 bases. CDR3 amino acids: CASSFRRTNTGELFF. In DNA form, the CDR3 reads TGTGCCAGCAGTTTTCGGAGAACGAACACCGGGGAGCTGTTTTTT.

The V gene is TRBV19, the J gene TRBJ2-1; D may be TRBD1 (7 bases). The ends were cut back, 9 bases at V and 3 bases at J, with 12 bases in the middle. The CDR3 is made up of 13 amino acids. Germline V lookup: CDR1 LNHDA, CDR2 SQIVND (reference sequence). CDR3 DNA: TGTGCCAGCGCGGGACAGAACTACAATGAGCAGTTCTTC. It is translated as CASAGQNYNEQFF.

V usage is TRBV5-1 and J usage is TRBJ1-5; TRBD1 is a possible D gene (5 bases). This CDR3 is built from 16 residues. Trimming stripped 0 bases from V and 3 bases from J, with 13 bases between. Germline V lookup: CDR1 SGHRS, CDR2 YFSETQ. CDR3 nucleotides: TGCGCCAGCAGCTTGGACGGGACGGCTCCCAATCAGCCCCAGCATTTT. Translating gives CASSLDGTAPNQPQHF.

This clone is a singleton in its sample. The V and J genes are TRBV7-3 and TRBJ2-2, with 9 bases identical to TRBD1. The germline CDR1 and CDR2 sequences are SGHTA and FQGTGA. The ends lost 5 bases at V and 5 bases at J; junction bases unmatched: 6. The CDR3 has 15 residues. DNA for the CDR3: TGTGCCAGCAGCCTCGCCGGGACAGGGACCGGGGAGCTGTTTTTT. This encodes CASSLAGTGTGELFF.

The genes are TRBV15 and TRBJ2-2, with D hard to call. The CDR3 runs 14 residues. Trimming pared 4 bases from V and 3 bases from J, leaving 9 bases between. Germline V gives CDR1 LNHNV, CDR2 YYDKDF (reference sequence). The CDR3 sequence: CATSTRRDTGELFF. CDR3 nucleotides: TGTGCCACCAGCACTCGAAGGGACACCGGGGAGCTGTTTTTT. Variable domain in full (rest from reference TRBV15 and TRBJ2-2): DAMVIQNPRYQVTQFGKPVTLSCSQTLNHNVMYWYQQKSSQAPKLLFHYYDKDFNNEADTPDNFQSRRPNTSFCFLDIRSPGLGDTAMYLCATSTRRDTGELFFGEGSRLTVL.

J is TRBJ1-1 and V is TRBV6-4; tentative D call: TRBD1 (5 bases). Germline V gene data show CDR1 as MRHNA and CDR2 as SNTAGT. Trimming removed 2 bases from V and 3 bases from J, with 13 bases in between. This CDR3 has 15 residues. CDR3 DNA sequence: TGTGCCAGCAGTGACCCGGGGGGATTGGACACTGAAGCTTTCTTT. Its translation is CASSDPGGLDTEAFF.

V usage is TRBV9 and J usage is TRBJ2-1, with 9 bases matching TRBD1. The CDR3 covers 16 residues. The germline CDR1 and CDR2 sequences are SGDLS and YYNGEE. Losses at the gene ends were 0 bases for V and 12 bases for J; bases not matched to a gene: 13. Written as DNA, the CDR3 is TGTGCCAGCAGCGTAGAGGGTAGGGACAGGGAAGTTGGGCAGTTCTTC. Its protein is CASSVEGRDREVGQFF.

V is TRBV5-5 and J is TRBJ2-3, with 9 bases identical to TRBD1. V lost 0 bases, J lost 5 bases, and 1 base stayed unmatched. Germline loops: CDR1 SGHKS, CDR2 YYEKEE (reference sequence). CDR3 length: 14 residues. CDR3 region: CASSLEGQGDTQYF. The CDR3 DNA is TGTGCCAGCAGCTTGGAGGGACAGGGAGATACGCAGTATTTT. The complete variable domain, with remaining parts taken from reference TRBV5-5 and TRBJ2-3, reads DAGVTQSPTHLIKTRGQQVTLRCSPISGHKSVSWYQQVLGQGPQFIFQYYEKEERGRGNFPDRFSARQFPNYSSELNVNALLLGDSALYLCASSLEGQGDTQYFGPGTRLTVL.

The V call is TRBV6-5, the J call TRBJ2-7; D is unclear. V lost 2 bases and J 1 base, leaving 12 bases between the germline ends. The CDR3 contains 15 residues. Germline-derived CDR1 and CDR2 are MNHEY and SVGAGI. Written as DNA, the CDR3 is TGTGCCAGCAGTTACCGGTGGGGTAATTCCTACGAGCAGTACTTC. Translation: CASSYRWGNSYEQYF.

The J gene is TRBJ2-7, the V gene TRBV7-9; 8 bases fit TRBD2. CDR1 SEHNR and CDR2 FQNEAQ come from the germline V gene (reference sequence). The CDR3 is 17 residues long. The ends lost 5 bases at V and 2 bases at J; junction bases unmatched: 14. This chain's CDR3 is CASSQVLDSGEAYEQYF. For the CDR3, the DNA is TGTGCCAGCAGCCAAGTCTTAGATAGCGGGGAGGCCTACGAGCAGTACTTC.

The chain combines TRBV18 with TRBJ2-5; the D is unclear. CDR1 is KGHSH and CDR2 is LQKENI in the germline V gene. The CDR3 runs 12 residues. V was shortened by 3 bases and J by 1 base, with 3 bases between the two germline ends. CDR3 coding DNA: TGTGCCAGCTCACCGTCCCAAGAGACCCAGTACTTC. Its translation is CASSPSQETQYF.

The V call is TRBV6-1, the J call TRBJ2-3; maybe TRBD1 (6 bases). This CDR3 is built from 15 residues. Germline loops: CDR1 MNHNS, CDR2 SASEGT. The germline V and J ends were trimmed by 2 bases and 3 bases, with 12 bases remaining between them. CDR3 protein: CASSEYLDRTDTQYF. DNA of the CDR3: TGTGCCAGCAGTGAATATTTGGACAGAACAGATACGCAGTATTTT.

V and J are TRBV28 and TRBJ1-2, with D perhaps matching TRBD1 (5 bases). The CDR3 consists of 14 residues. Per the germline V gene, CDR1 is MDHEN and CDR2 is SYDVKM. Trimming left V 3 bases short and J 0 bases short, with 8 bases between. The DNA of the CDR3 is TGTGCCAGCAGTTTGACGGGGCCTAACTATGGCTACACCTTC. Its protein is CASSLTGPNYGYTF.

J is TRBJ2-5 and V is TRBV7-2; D remains ambiguous. Between the trimmed V and J ends, which lost 2 bases and 5 bases, there was a span of 12 bases. The germline V gene encodes CDR1 SGHTA and CDR2 FQGNSA. This CDR3 has 14 residues. CDR3 DNA sequence: TGTGCCAGCAGCTTATGGGGTGGTGGGGAGACCCAGTACTTC. Its translation: CASSLWGGGETQYF. Filled out from reference TRBV7-2 and TRBJ2-5, the complete variable domain reads GAGVSQSPSNKVTEKGKDVELRCDPISGHTALYWYRQSLGQGLEFLIYFQGNSAPDKSGLPSDRFSAERTGGSVSTLTIQRTQQEDSAVYLCASSLWGGGETQYFGPGTRLLVL.

The genes are TRBV9 and TRBJ1-4, with 7 bases identical to TRBD1. The CDR3 covers 15 residues. Germline CDR1 SGDLS, CDR2 YYNGEE. Germline trimming cut 3 bases from V and 5 bases from J; bases unmatched to any gene: 7. CDR3 sequence: CASSGAGQENEKLFF. CDR3 coding DNA: TGTGCCAGCAGCGGAGCTGGACAGGAAAATGAAAAACTGTTTTTT.

The sample holds a few counts of this clone. The CDR3 nucleotides are TGTGCCAGCAGCTTAATACGGTGGGGCGCTTCCTACGAGCAGTACTTC. Translated: CASSLIRWGASYEQYF. The chain recombines TRBV7-2 with TRBJ2-7, with D perhaps TRBD1 (5 bases). CDR3 length equals 16 residues. V was shortened by 2 bases and J by 1 base, with 15 bases between the two germline ends. CDR1 and CDR2 from the germline V gene are SGHTA and FQGNSA.

The gene calls are TRBV14 and TRBJ2-1, with D perhaps matching TRBD1 (6 bases). Per germline, CDR1 SGHDN and CDR2 FVKESK. Trimming pared 0 bases from V and 12 bases from J, leaving 12 bases between. The CDR3 contains 13 residues. CDR3 loop: CASSQDPQGRQFF. CDR3 nucleotide sequence: TGTGCCAGCAGCCAAGATCCACAGGGTAGGCAGTTCTTC.

The chain joins TRBV9 to TRBJ2-3, with D possibly being TRBD1 (6 bases). CDR3 length: 16 amino acids. The V and J ends lost 0 bases and 3 bases respectively, with 14 bases between them. Germline V gene lookup returns CDR1 SGDLS and CDR2 YYNGEE. In DNA form, the CDR3 reads TGTGCCAGCAGCGTAGCTCCCACAGGGCAGACAGATACGCAGTATTTT. Its protein product is CASSVAPTGQTDTQYF. Using reference TRBV9 and TRBJ2-3 for the parts outside the CDR3, the full variable domain is DSGVTQTPKHLITATGQRVTLRCSPRSGDLSVYWYQQSLDQGLQFLIQYYNGEERAKGNILERFSAQQFPDLHSELNLSSLELGDSALYFCASSVAPTGQTDTQYFGPGTRLTVL.